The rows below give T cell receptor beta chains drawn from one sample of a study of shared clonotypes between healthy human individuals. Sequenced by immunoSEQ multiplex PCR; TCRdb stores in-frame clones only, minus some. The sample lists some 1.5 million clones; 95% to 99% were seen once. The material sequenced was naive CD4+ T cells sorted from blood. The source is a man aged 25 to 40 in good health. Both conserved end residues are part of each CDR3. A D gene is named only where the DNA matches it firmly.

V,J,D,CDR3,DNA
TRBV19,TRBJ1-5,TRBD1,CASSSIGQGEGQPQHF,TGTGCCAGTAGTAGCATCGGACAGGGCGAGGGTCAGCCCCAGCATTTT
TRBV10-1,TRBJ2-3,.,CASRILPRECDVDTQYF,TGCGCCAGCAGAATCTTACCCCGGGAGTGTGATGTAGATACGCAGTATTTT
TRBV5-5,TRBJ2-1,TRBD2,CASSLISGVNNEQFF,TGTGCCAGCAGCTTGATTAGCGGGGTTAACAATGAGCAGTTCTTC
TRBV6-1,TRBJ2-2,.,CASSLVHTGELFF,TGTGCCAGCAGTTTAGTACACACCGGGGAGCTGTTTTTT
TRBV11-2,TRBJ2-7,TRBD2,CASSSTSGRSYEQYF,TGTGCCAGCAGCTCGACTAGCGGGAGGTCCTACGAGCAGTACTTC
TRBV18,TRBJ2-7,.,CASSPTRVYSYEQYF,TGTGCCAGCTCACCAACTCGCGTATACTCCTACGAGCAGTACTTC
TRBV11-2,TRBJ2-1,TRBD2,CASSLFSGFYNEQFF,TGTGCCAGCAGCTTATTTAGCGGGTTCTACAATGAGCAGTTCTTC
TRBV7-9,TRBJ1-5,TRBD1,CASGTSGQGYDQPQHF,TGTGCCAGCGGGACCTCGGGACAGGGTTACGATCAGCCCCAGCATTTT
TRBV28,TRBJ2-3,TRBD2,CASSSGLAGGTDTQYF,TGTGCCAGCAGTTCAGGACTAGCGGGAGGCACAGATACGCAGTATTTT
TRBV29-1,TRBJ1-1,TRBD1,CSVRVGTGKVEAFF,TGCAGCGTTCGCGTCGGGACAGGGAAGGTTGAAGCTTTCTTT
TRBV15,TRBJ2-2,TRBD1,CATSRGDRVVGELFF,TGTGCCACCAGCAGAGGGGACAGGGTGGTAGGGGAGCTGTTTTTT
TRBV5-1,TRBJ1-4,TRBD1,CASSFWDRENEKLFF,TGCGCCAGCAGCTTTTGGGACAGGGAAAATGAAAAACTGTTTTTT
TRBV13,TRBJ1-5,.,CASSLRAQPQHF,TGTGCCAGCAGCTTACGTGCTCAGCCCCAGCATTTT
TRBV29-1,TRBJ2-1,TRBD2,CSVDTASGRNEQFF,TGCAGCGTTGATACGGCTAGCGGGAGGAATGAGCAGTTCTTC
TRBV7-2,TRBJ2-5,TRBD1,CASSSSGQARETQYF,TGTGCCAGCAGCTCTTCCGGACAGGCCCGGGAGACCCAGTACTTC